The 6 T cell receptor beta chains in this list originate from one sample, sequenced in a study of T cell clonotyping in hematopoietic cell transplantation. Clones were sequenced by immunoSEQ multiplex PCR, and TCRdb holds only the in-frame ones, with some missing. The sample lists roughly 5,200 clones, under 20% occurring once. Here the sequenced sample was PBMCs, taken 180 days after allogeneic stem cell transplant. The receptor source for this set is a male patient in his late teens or twenties who had an allogeneic stem cell transplant, so the T cells may come from the graft donor. Some clones in this sample may be carry-over from other donors' samples.

This clone was seen only a few times. One junction end does not reproduce the germline sequence, and a read error may be involved. This chain joins TRBV30 and TRBJ1-6; weak D call: TRBD1 (6 bases). Looked up from germline, CDR1 is GTSNPN and CDR2 is SVGIG (reference sequence). CDR3 size: 15 residues. Written as DNA, the CDR3 is TGTACCTGGAGTGTGTATCAGGGGACTGACTCACCCCTCCACTTT. Its protein product is CTWSVYQGTDSPLHF.

In its sample, this clone was seen a few times. CDR3 in DNA: TGTGCCAGTAGTATCGGCGTTCAGCCCCAGCATTTT. This sequence encodes CASSIGVQPQHF. V is TRBV19 and J is TRBJ1-5; D unclear. The CDR3 has 12 amino acids. The V gene lost 3 bases and the J gene lost 6 bases, with 6 bases spanning the gap. CDR1 and CDR2 from the germline V gene are LNHDA and SQIVND (reference sequence).

This clone was observed a handful of times. The CDR3 DNA follows: TGTGCCAGCAGCTTGATTAAGTGGTTGGGGGACACTGAAGCTTTCTTT. Its translation is CASSLIKWLGDTEAFF. The chain recombines TRBV5-6 with TRBJ1-1; tentative D call: TRBD1 (5 bases). CDR3 length: 16 amino acids. Trimming took 1 base from V and 3 from J, leaving 16 bases between them. In germline, CDR1 is SGHDT, CDR2 YYEEEE. Complete variable domain (other parts from reference TRBV5-6 and TRBJ1-1): DAGVTQSPTHLIKTRGQQVTLRCSPKSGHDTVSWYQQALGQGPQFIFQYYEEEERQRGNFPDRFSGHQFPNYSSELNVNALLLGDSALYLCASSLIKWLGDTEAFFGQGTRLTVV.

The table lists this clone with a few counts. The chain joins TRBV4-2 to TRBJ2-7; D ambiguous. The CDR3 totals 15 residues. Per the germline V gene, CDR1 is LGHNA and CDR2 is YNFKEQ. The germline V and J ends were trimmed by 0 bases and 7 bases, with 16 bases remaining between them. The DNA for the CDR3 is TGTGCCAGCAGCCAAGAGTACCGTTGGCCTGAAGAGCAGTACTTC. Encoded protein: CASSQEYRWPEEQYF.

The J gene is TRBJ2-7, the V gene TRBV25-1; 7 bases match TRBD1. Germline V gene sequence: CDR1 MGHDK, CDR2 SYGVNS. This CDR3 is 14 amino acids long. V dropped 5 bases and J dropped 7; count of bases not matched to a gene: 11. CDR3: CASSTPRQGEEQYF. The CDR3 region has the DNA TGTGCCAGCAGTACCCCCCGCCAGGGGGAAGAGCAGTACTTC.

This clone was counted a few times. The chain has TRBV25-1 and TRBJ2-7, with D hard to call. Trimming took off 3 bases at V and 7 bases at J, with 7 bases between the two ends. From germline, CDR1 is MGHDK and CDR2 SYGVNS. CDR3 length equals 11 residues. The CDR3 region is CASSDRTEQYF. The CDR3 nucleotides read TGTGCCAGCAGTGACAGGACGGAGCAGTACTTC.